These T cell receptor beta chains were read from a single sample in a study of T cell responses to AZD1222 COVID-19 vaccine. Profiled with immunoSEQ multiplex PCR; TCRdb holds only in-frame clones, not every one. The sample has about 150,000 clones; roughly 90% are singletons. Sample: peripheral blood, taken on day 0 of AZD1222 vaccination. These receptors all stem from an adult in good health. Both conserved end residues are part of each CDR3. Fields, in order: clone size, V gene, D gene, J gene, CDR3 length, CDR3 DNA, CDR3 protein. The D gene is left open where the match is weak. Size is stated for part of the rows, as once, few or many counts, or as a class when the clone is expanded.

NA	TRBV10-2	NA	TRBJ2-3	13	TGCGCCAGCCAGTCCGGGAGCACAGATACGCAGTATTTT	CASQSGSTDTQYF
NA	TRBV29-1	NA	TRBJ1-4	11	TGCAGCGTTAACGTAGCCGAAAAACTGTTTTTT	CSVNVAEKLFF
NA	TRBV5-6	TRBD2	TRBJ2-3	16	TGTGCCAGCAGCCCCGGGACTAGCGGGGATACAGATACGCAGTATTTT	CASSPGTSGDTDTQYF
NA	TRBV5-5	NA	TRBJ1-6	15	TGTGCCAGCAGTCCGGGCCCGAAAGCCAATTCACCCCTCCACTTT	CASSPGPKANSPLHF
NA	TRBV28	NA	TRBJ2-2	14	TGTGCCAGCAGCTCCACCGGGAACACCGGGGAGCTGTTTTTT	CASSSTGNTGELFF
NA	TRBV2	NA	TRBJ2-7	16	TGTGCCAGCACTAACCAGGGTCGGCAGTTATACGACGAGCAGTACTTC	CASTNQGRQLYDEQYF
NA	TRBV19	NA	TRBJ1-3	15	TGTGCCAGTAGTACCTCCGCCCGCTCTGGAAACACCATATATTTT	CASSTSARSGNTIYF
NA	TRBV4-3	NA	TRBJ2-7	14	TGCGCCAGCAGCCAAGATCGAGGGTACTACGAGCAGTACTTC	CASSQDRGYYEQYF
NA	TRBV10-3	NA	TRBJ1-1	14	TGTGCCATCAGTGAGTCAACGATTGGTTCTGAAGCTTTCTTT	CAISESTIGSEAFF
NA	TRBV6-5	TRBD2	TRBJ2-5	15	TGTGCCAGCAGTTACCCAGCGGGGGGGGGAGAGACCCAGTACTTC	CASSYPAGGGETQYF
once	TRBV7-3	TRBD1	TRBJ2-2	14	TGTGCCAGCAGCCACGGGACAGGGTCCGGGGAGCTGTTTTTT	CASSHGTGSGELFF
NA	TRBV5-6	TRBD1	TRBJ1-3	15	TGTGCCAGCAGCTTGGGGACAGGGGTAGGAAACACCATATATTTT	CASSLGTGVGNTIYF
NA	TRBV6-4	NA	TRBJ2-1	13	TGTGCCAGCAGTTTAAGTAGCAACAATGAGCAGTTCTTC	CASSLSSNNEQFF
NA	TRBV7-3	NA	TRBJ2-3	16	TGTGCCAGCAGCCTCGGGTCATTTTCTAGCACAGATACGCAGTATTTT	CASSLGSFSSTDTQYF
once	TRBV27	NA	TRBJ1-6	14	TGTGCCAGCAGCCTCGCCAGGGATTATTCACCCCTCCACTTT	CASSLARDYSPLHF
NA	TRBV7-3	NA	TRBJ2-1	14	TGTGCCAGCAGCTCATCCCGAAGGGGCTCTGAGCAGTTCTTC	CASSSSRRGSEQFF
NA	TRBV28	TRBD2	TRBJ2-7	15	TGTGCCAGCAGCTCAGCGGGAGATAATTGGAACGAGCAGTACTTC	CASSSAGDNWNEQYF
NA	TRBV4-2	TRBD2	TRBJ2-1	14	TGTGCCAGCAGCCAAGTGGGGGGGAACAATGAGCAGTTCTTC	CASSQVGGNNEQFF
few	TRBV30	NA	TRBJ2-2	15	TGTGCCTGGGGAGGCGGGCAGCTAGGCACCGGGGAGCTGTTTTTT	CAWGGGQLGTGELFF
NA	TRBV27	NA	TRBJ2-2	13	TGTGCCAGCAGTTTCCGGGTGAACGGGGAGCTGTTTTTT	CASSFRVNGELFF
NA	TRBV7-3	NA	TRBJ2-5	14	TGTGCCAGCAGCGTTCAATTAGGGCGAGAGACCCAGTACTTC	CASSVQLGRETQYF
NA	TRBV7-8	TRBD1	TRBJ1-2	14	TGTGCCAGCAGCGGAAGGGACAGGGGAGCTGGCTACACCTTC	CASSGRDRGAGYTF
NA	TRBV18	NA	TRBJ2-1	16	TGTGCCAGCTCACCTACTGCACCGGGACCCTTCAATGAGCAGTTCTTC	CASSPTAPGPFNEQFF
NA	TRBV6-5	TRBD1	TRBJ1-1	14	TGTGCCAGCAAATATACAGGGGGCGACGCTGAAGCTTTCTTT	CASKYTGGDAEAFF
NA	TRBV15	TRBD1	TRBJ2-7	18	TGTGCCACCACCCTCTACCCGGGACAGGGGAAGAGCTCCTACGAGCAGTACTTC	CATTLYPGQGKSSYEQYF
NA	TRBV6-5	NA	TRBJ2-1	15	TGTGCCAGCAGTCTGGAACACCCAAGGAACAATGAGCAGTTCTTC	CASSLEHPRNNEQFF
NA	TRBV29-1	NA	TRBJ2-6	14	TGCAGCGTTCAGGGGCGTTCTGGGGCCAACGTCCTGACTTTC	CSVQGRSGANVLTF
once	TRBV7-9	NA	TRBJ1-2	13	TGTGCCAGCAGCTTATCCGCGACAGGTGGCTACACCTTC	CASSLSATGGYTF
once	TRBV6-2/TRBV6-3	NA	TRBJ1-6	15	TGTGCCAGCAGTTACTCCTCGGGACGGAATTCACCCCTCCACTTT	CASSYSSGRNSPLHF
NA	TRBV7-2	NA	TRBJ2-7	15	TGTGCCAGCAGCTTAGCCGCAGGTACCAGCTACGAGCAGTACTTC	CASSLAAGTSYEQYF
NA	TRBV4-2	NA	TRBJ1-6	16	TGTGCCAGCAGCCAAGGTCAGACAGAGGATAATTCACCCCTCCACTTT	CASSQGQTEDNSPLHF
NA	TRBV18	NA	TRBJ1-2	18	TGTGCCAGCTCACCACCCCCGCCCGGCAGGACCTCTAACTATGGCTACACCTTC	CASSPPPPGRTSNYGYTF
NA	TRBV6-5	NA	TRBJ1-2	14	TGTGCCAGCGGAGTAAGGGGGGCCAACTATGGCTACACCTTC	CASGVRGANYGYTF
NA	TRBV5-1	NA	TRBJ1-4	13	TGCGCCAGCAGCTTGGAAGCGACTGAAAAACTGTTTTTT	CASSLEATEKLFF
NA	TRBV6-5	TRBD1	TRBJ1-3	14	TGTGCCAGCAGGAGACAGGGGGCTGGAAACACCATATATTTT	CASRRQGAGNTIYF
NA	TRBV7-2	TRBD2	TRBJ2-5	15	TGTGCCAGCAGCTTAGGTAGCGGGGTTATCGAGACCCAGTACTTC	CASSLGSGVIETQYF
NA	TRBV6-6	NA	TRBJ1-3	15	TGTGCCAGCAGTGATACAGGCGCGGCTGGAAACACCATATATTTT	CASSDTGAAGNTIYF
NA	TRBV3-1/TRBV3-2	NA	TRBJ1-4	16	TGTGCCAGCAGCCAAGGGCCCTCGGGCCGAAATGAAAAACTGTTTTTT	CASSQGPSGRNEKLFF
NA	TRBV5-1	NA	TRBJ1-2	13	TGCGCCTCCCATGCTGGGGGAATCTATGGCTACACCTTC	CASHAGGIYGYTF
once	TRBV7-6	TRBD1	TRBJ1-1	14	TGTGCCAGCAGCTCAGGGGGGGAGAACACTGAAGCTTTCTTT	CASSSGGENTEAFF
NA	TRBV5-6	TRBD1	TRBJ1-1	14	TGTGCCAGCAGTTTTTTACAGGGGACGGGTGAAGCTTTCTTT	CASSFLQGTGEAFF
NA	TRBV7-6	TRBD2	TRBJ2-1	15	TGTGCCAGCAGCTCCCCGGGGACTAGAAGCAATGAGCAGTTCTTC	CASSSPGTRSNEQFF
NA	TRBV4-3	NA	TRBJ2-7	14	TGCGCCAGCAGCCAAGAGGAGTTCTCCTACGAGCAGTACTTC	CASSQEEFSYEQYF
NA	TRBV25-1	TRBD2	TRBJ2-3	15	TGTGCCAGCAGTGGGACGGGACTAGAGAGGGATACGCAGTATTTT	CASSGTGLERDTQYF
NA	TRBV25-1	NA	TRBJ1-4	14	TGTGCCAGCAGCAGGAACTCGGAGAATGAAAAACTGTTTTTT	CASSRNSENEKLFF
NA	TRBV7-8	NA	TRBJ2-5	14	TGTGCCAGCAGCAACACCCCGGGAGTGATGTCCCAGTACTTC	CASSNTPGVMSQYF
NA	TRBV5-1	NA	TRBJ2-7	14	TGCGCCAGCAGCCAAAGAGACGGGTCCTACGAGCAGTACTTC	CASSQRDGSYEQYF
NA	TRBV7-2	TRBD2	TRBJ2-7	13	TGTGCCAGCAGCCGGGCGGGAGCTGGCGAGCAGTACTTC	CASSRAGAGEQYF
few	TRBV20-1	NA	TRBJ2-1	13	TGCAGTGCTAGTTCGTCTAGCTGGAATGAGCAGTTCTTC	CSASSSSWNEQFF
NA	TRBV2	NA	TRBJ2-7	15	TGTGCCAGCGACCAGCTGGACCCGATCCGCTACGAGCAGTACTTC	CASDQLDPIRYEQYF
once	TRBV6-5	TRBD1	TRBJ1-2	15	TGTGCCAGCAGAGTGACAGGGGGGGTTCTGGGTGGCTACACCTTC	CASRVTGGVLGGYTF
NA	TRBV28	TRBD2	TRBJ2-2	13	TGTGCCAGCAGTTCTAGCGGCACCGGGGAGCTGTTTTTT	CASSSSGTGELFF
NA	TRBV24-1	TRBD1	TRBJ2-3	17	TGTGCCACCAGTGATTTCGCTCCCGACAGGGTTACAGATACGCAGTATTTT	CATSDFAPDRVTDTQYF